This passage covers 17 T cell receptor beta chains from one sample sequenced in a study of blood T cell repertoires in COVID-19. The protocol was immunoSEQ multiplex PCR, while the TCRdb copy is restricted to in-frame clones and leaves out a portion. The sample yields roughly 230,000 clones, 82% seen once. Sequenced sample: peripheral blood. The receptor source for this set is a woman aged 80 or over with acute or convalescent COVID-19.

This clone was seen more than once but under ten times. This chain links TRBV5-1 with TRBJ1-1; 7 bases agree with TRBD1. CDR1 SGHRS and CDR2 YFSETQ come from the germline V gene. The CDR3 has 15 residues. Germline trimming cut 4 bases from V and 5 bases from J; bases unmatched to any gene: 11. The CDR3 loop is CASSRELGGGTEAFF. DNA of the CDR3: TGCGCCAGCAGCCGGGAGTTAGGGGGCGGAACTGAAGCTTTCTTT.

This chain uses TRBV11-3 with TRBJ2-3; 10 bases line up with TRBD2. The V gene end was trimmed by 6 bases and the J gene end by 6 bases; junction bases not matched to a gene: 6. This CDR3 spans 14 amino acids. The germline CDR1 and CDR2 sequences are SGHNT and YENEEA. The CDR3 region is CASRGSGGTDTQYF. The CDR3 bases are TGTGCCAGCAGGGGTAGCGGGGGGACGGATACGCAGTATTTT.

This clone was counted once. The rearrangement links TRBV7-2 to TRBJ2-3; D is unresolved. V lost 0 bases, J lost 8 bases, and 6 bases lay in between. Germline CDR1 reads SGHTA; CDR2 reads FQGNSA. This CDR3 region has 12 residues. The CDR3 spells CASSLAGGTQYF. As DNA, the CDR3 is TGTGCCAGCAGCTTAGCCGGCGGTACGCAGTATTTT.

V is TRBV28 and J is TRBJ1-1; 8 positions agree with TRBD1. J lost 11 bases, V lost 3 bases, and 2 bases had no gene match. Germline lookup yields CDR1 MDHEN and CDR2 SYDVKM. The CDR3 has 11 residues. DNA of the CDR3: TGTGCCAGCAGTTTGACAGGGGAGGCTTTCTTT. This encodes CASSLTGEAFF.

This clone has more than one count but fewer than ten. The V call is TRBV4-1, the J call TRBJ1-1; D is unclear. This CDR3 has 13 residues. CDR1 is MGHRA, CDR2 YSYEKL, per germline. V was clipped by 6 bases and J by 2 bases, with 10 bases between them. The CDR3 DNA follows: TGCGCCAGCAGTAAACCGGGAAACACTGAAGCTTTCTTT. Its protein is CASSKPGNTEAFF.

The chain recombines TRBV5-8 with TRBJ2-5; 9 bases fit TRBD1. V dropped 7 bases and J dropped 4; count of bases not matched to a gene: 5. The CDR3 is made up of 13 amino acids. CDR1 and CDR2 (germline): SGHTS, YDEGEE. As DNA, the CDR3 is TGTGCCAGCCGGGACAGGGCAAGAGAGACCCAGTACTTC. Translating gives CASRDRARETQYF.

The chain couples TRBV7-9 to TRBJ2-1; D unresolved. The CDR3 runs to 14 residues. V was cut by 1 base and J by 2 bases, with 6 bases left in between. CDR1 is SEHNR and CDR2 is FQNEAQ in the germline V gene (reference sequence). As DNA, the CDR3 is TGTGCCAGCAGCTTAGGTACAGCCTACAATGAGCAGTTCTTC. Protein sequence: CASSLGTAYNEQFF.

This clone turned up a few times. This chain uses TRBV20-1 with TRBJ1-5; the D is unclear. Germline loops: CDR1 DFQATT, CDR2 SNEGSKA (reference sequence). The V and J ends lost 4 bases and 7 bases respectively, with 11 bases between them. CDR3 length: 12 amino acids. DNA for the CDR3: TGCAGTGCTATTGACGGGAGCCAGCCCCAGCATTTT. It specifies CSAIDGSQPQHF.

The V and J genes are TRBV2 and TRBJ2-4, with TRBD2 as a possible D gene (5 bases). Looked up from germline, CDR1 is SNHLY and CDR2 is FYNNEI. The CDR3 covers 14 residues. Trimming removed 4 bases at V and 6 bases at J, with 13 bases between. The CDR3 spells CASSGTFVLNIQYF. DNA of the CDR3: TGTGCCAGCAGTGGGACTTTCGTTCTAAACATTCAGTACTTC.

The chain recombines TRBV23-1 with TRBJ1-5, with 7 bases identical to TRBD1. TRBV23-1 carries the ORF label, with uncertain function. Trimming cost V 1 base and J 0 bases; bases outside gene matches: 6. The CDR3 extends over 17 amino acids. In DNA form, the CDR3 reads TGCGCCAGCAGTCAATTTAGGGGGCGGGATAGCAATCAGCCCCAGCATTTT. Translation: CASSQFRGRDSNQPQHF.

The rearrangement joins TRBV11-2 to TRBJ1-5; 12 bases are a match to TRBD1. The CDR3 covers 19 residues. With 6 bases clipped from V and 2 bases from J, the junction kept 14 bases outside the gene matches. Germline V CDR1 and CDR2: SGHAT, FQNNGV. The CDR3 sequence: CASRLNRDRGRGGNQPQHF. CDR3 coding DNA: TGTGCCAGCAGACTGAACCGGGACAGGGGGCGCGGGGGCAATCAGCCCCAGCATTTT.

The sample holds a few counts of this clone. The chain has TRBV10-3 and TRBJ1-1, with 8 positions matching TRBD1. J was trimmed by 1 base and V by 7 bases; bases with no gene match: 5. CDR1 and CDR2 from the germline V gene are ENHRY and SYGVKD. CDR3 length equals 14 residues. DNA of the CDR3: TGTGCCATCACCCTGGACAGGGAGAACACTGAAGCTTTCTTT. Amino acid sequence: CAITLDRENTEAFF.

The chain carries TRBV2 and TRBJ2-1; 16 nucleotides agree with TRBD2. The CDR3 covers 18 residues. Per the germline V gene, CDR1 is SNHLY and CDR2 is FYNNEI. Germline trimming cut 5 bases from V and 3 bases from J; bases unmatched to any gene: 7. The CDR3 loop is CASSPGLAGGDIYNEQFF. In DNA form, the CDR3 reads TGTGCCAGCAGTCCGGGACTAGCGGGGGGGGATATCTACAATGAGCAGTTCTTC.

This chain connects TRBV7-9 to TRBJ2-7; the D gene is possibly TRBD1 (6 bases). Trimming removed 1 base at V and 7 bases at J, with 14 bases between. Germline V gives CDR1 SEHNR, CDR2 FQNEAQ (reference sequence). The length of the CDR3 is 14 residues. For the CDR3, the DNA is TGTGCCAGCAGCTTAGGGGACACCCAGGGGGAGCAGTACTTC. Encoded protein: CASSLGDTQGEQYF.

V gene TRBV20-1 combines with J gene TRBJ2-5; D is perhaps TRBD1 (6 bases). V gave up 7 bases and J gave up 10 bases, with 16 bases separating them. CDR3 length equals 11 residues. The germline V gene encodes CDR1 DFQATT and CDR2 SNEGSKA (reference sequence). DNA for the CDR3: TGCAGTGGCCCAAGAGGGACACACCAGTACTTC. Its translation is CSGPRGTHQYF.

The CDR3 reads CAISEASGDYGYTF. The CDR3 DNA follows: TGTGCCATCAGTGAGGCGTCAGGGGACTATGGCTACACCTTC. The V and J genes are TRBV10-3 and TRBJ1-2; D might be TRBD1 (6 bases). The germline V gene has CDR1 ENHRY and CDR2 SYGVKD. V lost 2 bases and J 3 bases, leaving 10 bases between the germline ends. This CDR3 comprises 14 residues.

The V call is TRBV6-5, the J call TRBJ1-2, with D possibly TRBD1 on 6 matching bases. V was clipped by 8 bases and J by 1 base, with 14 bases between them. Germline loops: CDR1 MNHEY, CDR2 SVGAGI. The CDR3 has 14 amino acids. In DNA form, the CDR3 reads TGTGCCAGCCATGGGGGCGCGAATAACTATGGCTACACCTTC. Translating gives CASHGGANNYGYTF.